This T cell receptor beta chain was recovered during a study of T cells after yellow fever vaccination. Study observations and caveats: Contaminants from the bulk population, in the form of abundant clonotypes, could be found in FACS-sorted repertoires. Faster peaking, at day 5 versus 15, marked a secondary response that was weaker.

MiXCR, run by TCRdb on the 5' RACE reads, gives a single entry per CDR3 protein. The sample yields hundreds of thousands of distinct CDR3 sequences, around 3.6% seen once. This clonotype was detected a few times. Its antigen is unidentified. This sequence originates from a young man who received the YFV17D yellow fever vaccine. The input for sequencing was PBMCs, taken on the day of the yellow fever booster vaccination.

The CDR3 sequence: CASSLTAGEIYNEQFF. For the CDR3, the DNA is TGCGCCAGCAGCTTAACCGCAGGAGAAATCTACAATGAGCAGTTCTTC. This chain links TRBV5-1 with TRBJ2-1, with D unresolved. This CDR3 spans 16 amino acids. The germline V and J ends were trimmed by 2 bases and 3 bases, with 15 bases remaining between them. Germline V lookup: CDR1 SGHRS, CDR2 YFSETQ.